This TCR beta chain was obtained from a study of T cells after yellow fever vaccination. Study-level background: SMART-Seq v4 Ultra Low Input handled preparation of low-cell-number fractions. Regarding the study as a whole: Re-detected after boosting: most primary clones, 95% to 98% of CD4 and about 90% of CD8. Bulk-population clonotypes that are abundant could appear as contaminants in FACS-sorted repertoires.

They built TCR cDNA with 5'RACE template switching, a step that put in a universal primer site and UMIs. MiXCR, applied by TCRdb to the 5' RACE reads, yields one record per CDR3 protein. The sample consists of about 120,000 distinct CDR3 sequences, almost 9% of them appearing once. Only a few counts were recorded for this clonotype. The antigen is undetermined. The V end lost 5 bases, the J end lost 0 bases, and 22 bases lay between the germline ends. The CDR3 has 18 amino acids. Germline V gene sequence: CDR1 MNHEY, CDR2 SVGAGI. The TCR sequence derives from a man aged 18 to 30 who received the YFV17D yellow fever vaccine. The chain links TRBV6-5 to TRBJ2-5; possibly TRBD1 for D (5 bases). Material: CD8+ T cells sorted from PBMCs, obtained on the day of the yellow fever booster vaccination. CDR3 loop: CASSRQPHYNQYQETQYF. The CDR3 DNA sequence: TGTGCCAGCAGTCGACAGCCACATTACAACCAGTACCAAGAGACCCAGTACTTC.